These T cell receptor beta chains were read from a single sample in a study of blood T cells in healthy people across ages. TCRdb passed the 5' RACE reads through MiXCR, listing each CDR3 protein once. Here the sample spans around 790,000 distinct CDR3 sequences, under 45% being singletons. Material: blood. Receptor source: a man between 60 and 75 years old in good health. Both conserved end residues are part of each CDR3. A D gene is named only where the DNA matches it firmly. The size field is filled for only some rows; it gives once, few, many or a size class.

clone_size | j_call | v_call | d_call | cdr3_nt | cdr3_aa
few | TRBJ2-5 | TRBV4-3 | . | TGCGCCAGCAGCCAAGGACGGAGAGAGACCCAGTACTTC | CASSQGRRETQYF
. | TRBJ2-3 | TRBV18 | . | TGTGCCAGCTCACCAGGGCAGCCTAGCACAGATACGCAGTATTTT | CASSPGQPSTDTQYF
. | TRBJ1-1 | TRBV28 | TRBD1 | TGTGCCAGCAGGCCTAGCACAGGGGGCGCCTCGGAAGCTTTCTTT | CASRPSTGGASEAFF
few | TRBJ2-4 | TRBV5-5 | TRBD1 | TGTGCCAGCAGCCTTTGGGACAGCCCAACTAACATTCAGTACTTC | CASSLWDSPTNIQYF
. | TRBJ1-2 | TRBV6-2/TRBV6-3 | . | TGTGCCAGCAGGGGCACCGGGACAAGTGGCTACACCTTC | CASRGTGTSGYTF
. | TRBJ1-6 | TRBV28 | . | TGTGCCAGCAGTACCCGGACACAGAGCTCCTATAATTCACCCCTCCACTTT | CASSTRTQSSYNSPLHF
. | TRBJ2-5 | TRBV10-3 | . | TGTGCCATCAGCAGGGAGTCCCAAGAGACCCAGTACTTC | CAISRESQETQYF
. | TRBJ2-3 | TRBV2 | TRBD2 | TGTGCCAGCAGGGGTAGCGGGGTAGGAACAGATACGCAGTATTTT | CASRGSGVGTDTQYF
once | TRBJ1-1 | TRBV6-5 | . | TGTGCCAGCAGTTCCTCCCCGACGTTGAACACTGAAGCTTTCTTT | CASSSSPTLNTEAFF
. | TRBJ2-7 | TRBV9 | . | TGTGCCAGCAGCGTAATGCCGGAACAGGGTGTGGTCGAGCAGTACTTC | CASSVMPEQGVVEQYF
. | TRBJ2-7 | TRBV7-9 | TRBD1 | TGTGCCAGCAGCTTACGGACAGGACTTTCCTACGAGCAGTACTTC | CASSLRTGLSYEQYF
once | TRBJ1-1 | TRBV5-1 | . | TGCGCCAGCAGACTGAGGCCCTCTGGGAGTCCGGGCACTGAAGCTTTCTTT | CASRLRPSGSPGTEAFF
few | TRBJ2-5 | TRBV11-2 | TRBD1 | TGTGCCAGCAGCTGGAACAGGGGAATTCAAGAGACCCAGTACTTC | CASSWNRGIQETQYF
many | TRBJ1-2 | TRBV7-2 | TRBD1 | TGTGCCAGCAGCCCCGGGACAGAGGATGGCTACACCTTC | CASSPGTEDGYTF
many | TRBJ2-3 | TRBV7-2 | . | TGTGCCAGCAGCCCCATGGGGGGGGGCTACACAGATACGCAGTATTTT | CASSPMGGGYTDTQYF
few | TRBJ2-1 | TRBV7-3 | TRBD2 | TGTGCCAGCAGCTTATCGGGGGGGGCCCTCCAAGAGCAGTTCTTC | CASSLSGGALQEQFF
. | TRBJ2-3 | TRBV7-9 | TRBD1 | TGTGCCAGCAGCCCTACGTGGAGGACAGGTTCTTCTAGGGATACGCAGTATTTT | CASSPTWRTGSSRDTQYF
. | TRBJ1-6 | TRBV20-1 | . | TGCAGCGCCCGGGACCAGAGTAATTCACCCCTCCACTTT | CSARDQSNSPLHF
few | TRBJ2-4 | TRBV7-2 | . | TGTGCCAGCAGCTTAGAAGGGGCACGGAGCAAAAACATTCAGTACTTC | CASSLEGARSKNIQYF
. | TRBJ2-3 | TRBV6-2/TRBV6-3 | . | TGTGCCAGCAGTTACCACAGGGACACAGATACGCAGTATTTT | CASSYHRDTDTQYF
. | TRBJ2-7 | TRBV4-1 | TRBD2 | TGCGCCAGCAGCCAAGTACTAGCGGCCCCCTCCTACGAGCAGTACTTC | CASSQVLAAPSYEQYF
few | TRBJ2-5 | TRBV29-1 | . | TGCAGCGTTGAGGCCGTGGGGGAGACCCAGTACTTC | CSVEAVGETQYF
few | TRBJ2-7 | TRBV27 | . | TGTGCCAGCAGTTTATGGCAGGGGGGTAGATACGAGCAGTACTTC | CASSLWQGGRYEQYF
few | TRBJ1-6 | TRBV25-1 | . | TGTGCCAGCAGTGAAGGGGGACACCTACTTTCACCCCTCCACTTT | CASSEGGHLLSPLHF
. | TRBJ2-5 | TRBV11-2 | . | TGTACCAGCAGCCCACGGACAGTCGCCGAGACCCAGTACTTC | CTSSPRTVAETQYF
. | TRBJ2-3 | TRBV29-1 | . | TGCAGCGTTGCCCAGGGAGCTGTCACAGATACGCAGTATTTT | CSVAQGAVTDTQYF
. | TRBJ2-1 | TRBV6-5 | TRBD2 | TGTGCCAGCAGTTACTCCGGGAGAGCGGGGGCCTATGAGCAGTTCTTC | CASSYSGRAGAYEQFF
few | TRBJ1-1 | TRBV7-2 | . | TGTGCCAGCAGCTTAGGAGGTCCGGGGAACACTGAAGCTTTCTTT | CASSLGGPGNTEAFF
. | TRBJ2-1 | TRBV20-1 | TRBD2 | TGCAGTGGCTTATATATAGCGGGGGGTTTGCACAATGAGCAGTTCTTC | CSGLYIAGGLHNEQFF
. | TRBJ2-5 | TRBV29-1 | TRBD1 | TGCAGCGCTGTGTGGACAGGGGCTTTCCAAGAGACCCAGTACTTC | CSAVWTGAFQETQYF
. | TRBJ2-7 | TRBV27 | TRBD1 | TGTGCCAGCAGTTTTTGGGGCGGGACAGGGTCTAACGAGCAGTACTTC | CASSFWGGTGSNEQYF
. | TRBJ2-6 | TRBV11-1 | . | TGTGCCAGCAGCACTTGGGGCTCTGGGGCCAACGTCCTGACTTTC | CASSTWGSGANVLTF
. | TRBJ2-1 | TRBV28 | TRBD2 | TGTGCCAGCAGTTTGGAGGGGAGGGGCCGGGATGAGCAGTTCTTC | CASSLEGRGRDEQFF
. | TRBJ2-7 | TRBV4-3 | TRBD2 | TGCGCCAGCAGCCAAGATTGGAACGGGGGGTTCGACGAGCAGTACTTC | CASSQDWNGGFDEQYF
. | TRBJ1-5 | TRBV20-1 | . | TGCAGTGCTAGAGAAGGGAGGGCGGTTGGTAGTCATCAGCCCCAGCATTTT | CSAREGRAVGSHQPQHF
. | TRBJ2-1 | TRBV3-1 | . | TGTGCCAGCAGCCAAAACGACAGATACAATGAGCAGTTCTTC | CASSQNDRYNEQFF
. | TRBJ1-5 | TRBV2 | . | TGTGCCAGCAGCCGTAACTGGAATCAGCCCCAGCATTTT | CASSRNWNQPQHF
. | TRBJ1-1 | TRBV6-6 | . | TGTGCCAGCAGTTACCTCCATTGGGAGGCGAACACTGAAGCTTTCTTT | CASSYLHWEANTEAFF
few | TRBJ2-1 | TRBV15 | TRBD1 | TGTGCCACCAGCCCATACCGCGGACAGGGCGGGAATGAGCAGTTCTTC | CATSPYRGQGGNEQFF
. | TRBJ2-5 | TRBV7-2 | . | TGTGCCAGCAGCTTTTTATCAGAGACCCAGTACTTC | CASSFLSETQYF
many | TRBJ2-7 | TRBV11-2 | . | TGTGCCAGCAGCTTAGGCGGCCGCTACGAGCAGTACTTC | CASSLGGRYEQYF
many | TRBJ1-2 | TRBV11-3 | . | TGTGCCAGCAGCTTATCATCTAACTATGGCTACACCTTC | CASSLSSNYGYTF
. | TRBJ2-3 | TRBV10-3 | . | TGTGCCATCAGTGAGTCGACAAGGGCGCTGGTGGGTACGCAGTATTTT | CAISESTRALVGTQYF
. | TRBJ2-3 | TRBV7-3 | . | TGTGCCAGCAGTTCCCAAGGAGGGGGGGGCTCAGATACGCAGTATTTT | CASSSQGGGGSDTQYF
few | TRBJ2-2 | TRBV7-9 | TRBD2 | TGTGCCAGCAGCATAGCGGGGGACACCGGGGAGCTGTTTTTT | CASSIAGDTGELFF
. | TRBJ1-1 | TRBV12-3/TRBV12-4 | TRBD1 | TGTGCCAGCAGTCCAGACAGGGGGGGCACTGAAGCTTTCTTT | CASSPDRGGTEAFF
few | TRBJ2-1 | TRBV20-1 | . | TGCAGTGCTACGATGCGGGGGCCCGCCTACAATGAGCAGTTCTTC | CSATMRGPAYNEQFF
few | TRBJ1-2 | TRBV7-2 | . | TGTGCCAGCAGGCCCGGGACCGGGGCCCTCTATGGCTACACCTTC | CASRPGTGALYGYTF
many | TRBJ2-3 | TRBV5-1 | . | TGTGCCAGCAGTTCGGCAGATACGCAGTATTTT | CASSSADTQYF
. | TRBJ2-5 | TRBV11-2 | . | TGTGCCAGCAGCTTATGGGGCCGGCCAGAGACCCAGTACTTC | CASSLWGRPETQYF
few | TRBJ2-7 | TRBV11-2 | . | TGTGCCAGCAGCCCCTTAGTGGGGGGACTTTGGGCCTACGAGCAGTACTTC | CASSPLVGGLWAYEQYF
. | TRBJ2-1 | TRBV24-1 | . | TGTGCCGCCAGTGATTGGAGTTACAATGAGCAGTTCTTC | CAASDWSYNEQFF
. | TRBJ2-7 | TRBV9 | TRBD1 | TGTGCCAGCAGCGTCCGGGACAGCTCCTACAATGAGCAGTACTTC | CASSVRDSSYNEQYF
. | TRBJ2-5 | TRBV6-2/TRBV6-3 | . | TGTGCCAGCAGCCCGGTCGGCCAAGAGACCCAGTACTTC | CASSPVGQETQYF
. | TRBJ2-3 | TRBV10-3 | TRBD1 | TGTGCCATCAATGGATCAGGGACAGGGGCAACAGATACGCAGTATTTT | CAINGSGTGATDTQYF